The entry below describes one T cell receptor (beta chain). The antigen is unknown. Samples with a second dose at about 4 or about 12 weeks were pooled together. V lost 6 bases, J lost 4 bases, and 12 bases lay in between. This CDR3 is built from 13 residues. This sample stems from a study of T cell responses to AZD1222 COVID-19 vaccine. Study results and limitations: Nearly half of spike-specific TCRs reportedly go after variant regions that carry no mutations. Across the whole spike, CD4 TCRs peaked at regions 160-218 and 743-854. Among the donors, most were white British and more were female, and clonal diversity was possibly underestimated.

Assay: immunoSEQ multiplex PCR; the TCRdb copy retains only in-frame clones and omits some. The table has 150,000 to 200,000 clones, about 90% seen once; the top ten hold about 6.5%. The receptor comes from an adult who received the AZD1222 COVID-19 vaccine. V usage is TRBV12-3 or TRBV12-4 and J usage is TRBJ1-2, with D perhaps TRBD1 (6 bases). This specimen consisted of peripheral blood, obtained 28 days after the second AZD1222 dose. The CDR3 region has the DNA TGTGCCAGCAGCGACACAGGGATCTATGGCTACACCTTC. Residues: CASSDTGIYGYTF.